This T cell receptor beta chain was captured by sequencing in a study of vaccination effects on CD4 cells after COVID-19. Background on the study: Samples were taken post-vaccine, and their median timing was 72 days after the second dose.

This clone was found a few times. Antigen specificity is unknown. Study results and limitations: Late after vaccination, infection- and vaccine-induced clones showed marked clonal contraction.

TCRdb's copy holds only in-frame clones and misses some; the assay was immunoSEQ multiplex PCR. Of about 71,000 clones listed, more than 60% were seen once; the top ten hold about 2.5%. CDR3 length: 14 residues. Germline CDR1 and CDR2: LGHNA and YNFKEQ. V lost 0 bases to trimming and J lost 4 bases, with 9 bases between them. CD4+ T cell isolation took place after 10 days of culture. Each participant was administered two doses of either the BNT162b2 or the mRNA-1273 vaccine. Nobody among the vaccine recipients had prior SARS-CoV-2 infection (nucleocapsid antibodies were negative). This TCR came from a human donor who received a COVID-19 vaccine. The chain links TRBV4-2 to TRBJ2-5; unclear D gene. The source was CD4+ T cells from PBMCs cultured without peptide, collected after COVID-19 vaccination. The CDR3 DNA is TGTGCCAGCAGCCAAGATCGAATAGCAGAGACCCAGTACTTC. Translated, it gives CASSQDRIAETQYF.